These 14 T cell receptor beta chains originate from one sample sequenced in a study of blood T cell repertoires in COVID-19. The repertoire was sequenced with immunoSEQ multiplex PCR; TCRdb's copy has only in-frame clones and lacks some. The sample has around 65,000 clones, roughly four fifths seen once; the top ten hold over 6%. Sequenced input: peripheral blood. The receptors originated from a woman in her fifties or sixties with active or convalescent COVID-19.

V usage is TRBV13 and J usage is TRBJ2-3; 8 bases are shared with TRBD2. The CDR3 extends over 19 amino acids. CDR1 and CDR2 from the germline V gene are PRHDT and FYEKMQ (reference sequence). V was clipped by 4 bases and J by 6 bases; unmatched bases: 21. CDR3 sequence reads: CASSYGVAGPTSSADTQYF. In DNA, the CDR3 is TGTGCCAGCAGCTACGGGGTAGCGGGACCCACATCTTCGGCGGATACGCAGTATTTT.

There are a few counts of this clone. CDR3 in DNA: TGTGCCAGCAGGGTTGACGGGGGTCTTAACTATGGCTACACCTTC. Translation: CASRVDGGLNYGYTF. This chain links TRBV7-2 with TRBJ1-2; TRBD1 is a possible D gene (5 bases). CDR3 size: 15 residues. Germline V lookup: CDR1 SGHTA, CDR2 FQGNSA. V was cut by 6 bases and J by 1 base, with 15 bases left in between.

The rearrangement links TRBV7-2 to TRBJ2-7, with D perhaps matching TRBD2 (5 bases). V lost 0 bases to trimming and J lost 7 bases, with 10 bases between them. The CDR3 is 13 residues long. The germline gives CDR1 SGHTA, CDR2 FQGNSA. The CDR3 nucleotides read TGTGCCAGCAGCTTAGCGGGAGCCGAGGAGCAGTACTTC. It encodes CASSLAGAEEQYF.

Here the CDR3 DNA reads TGCGCCAGCAGCCAAGGGGGCCCAGGGGGTGGGCATGGCTACACCTTC. Protein sequence: CASSQGGPGGGHGYTF. This chain uses TRBV4-3 with TRBJ1-2, with 7 nucleotides matching TRBD1. CDR1 and CDR2 (germline): LGHNA, YSLEER. The trim removed 1 base at V and 6 bases at J, leaving 11 bases unmatched. This CDR3 comprises 16 residues.

The chain recombines TRBV12-3 or TRBV12-4 with TRBJ2-1; 8 positions match TRBD2. The CDR3 covers 13 residues. V was clipped by 2 bases and J by 6 bases; unmatched bases: 0. CDR3 nucleotides: TGTGCCAGCAGTTTACTAGCGGGCAATGAGCAGTTCTTC. This translates into CASSLLAGNEQFF.

The chain carries TRBV10-3 and TRBJ1-1, with 8 bases aligning to TRBD1. The germline gives CDR1 ENHRY, CDR2 SYGVKD. V gave up 3 bases and J gave up 0 bases; unmatched junction bases: 6. The CDR3 extends over 16 amino acids. The CDR3 loop is CAISDGRGLMNTEAFF. For the CDR3, the DNA is TGTGCCATCAGTGACGGCAGGGGGCTGATGAACACTGAAGCTTTCTTT.

The chain is built from TRBV29-1 and TRBJ1-1; the D is unclear. V shed 4 bases and J shed 3 bases, with 12 bases lying between them. Germline lookup yields CDR1 SQVTM and CDR2 ANQGSEA. The CDR3 consists of 13 residues. CDR3 loop: CSVAFGMDTEAFF. DNA for the CDR3: TGCAGCGTTGCCTTCGGGATGGACACTGAAGCTTTCTTT.

This clone appeared a few times. The chain carries TRBV7-2 and TRBJ1-2; 10 bases are shared with TRBD1. The CDR3 extends over 16 amino acids. Germline lookup yields CDR1 SGHTA and CDR2 FQGNSA. V shed 5 bases, J shed 1 base, and the junction held 7 bases outside the gene matches. CDR3 sequence reads: CASSIPGQGFNYGYTF. Here the CDR3 DNA reads TGTGCCAGCAGCATTCCGGGACAGGGGTTTAACTATGGCTACACCTTC.

V is TRBV9 and J is TRBJ1-2; tentative D call: TRBD1 (6 bases). The length of the CDR3 is 12 residues. Per germline, CDR1 SGDLS and CDR2 YYNGEE. V was clipped by 3 bases and J by 4 bases, with 7 bases between them. CDR3 loop: CASSGQVYGYTF. Here the CDR3 DNA reads TGTGCCAGCAGCGGACAGGTCTATGGCTACACCTTC. The whole variable domain, filled in from reference TRBV9 and TRBJ1-2, reads DSGVTQTPKHLITATGQRVTLRCSPRSGDLSVYWYQQSLDQGLQFLIQYYNGEERAKGNILERFSAQQFPDLHSELNLSSLELGDSALYFCASSGQVYGYTFGSGTRLTVV.

This chain joins TRBV19 and TRBJ1-2; 8 nucleotides match TRBD1. The ends lost 5 bases at V and 8 bases at J; junction bases unmatched: 7. The CDR3 is 13 amino acids. Germline CDR1 and CDR2: LNHDA and SQIVND (reference sequence). The CDR3 reads CASSPRDRGGYTF. The CDR3 coding sequence is TGTGCCAGTAGTCCCCGAGACAGGGGAGGCTACACCTTC.

This clone was seen once. V usage is TRBV20-1 and J usage is TRBJ1-3; D remains ambiguous. Germline V CDR1 and CDR2: DFQATT, SNEGSKA (reference sequence). The CDR3 is made up of 13 amino acids. V dropped 3 bases and J dropped 1 base, with 7 bases sitting between them. This CDR3 is CSASYSSGNTIYF. DNA of the CDR3: TGCAGTGCTAGTTACAGTTCTGGAAACACCATATATTTT.

The table lists this clone with a few counts. The rearrangement uses TRBV11-1 and TRBJ2-5; 14 bases match TRBD2. CDR3 length: 15 amino acids. V lost 5 bases and J lost 7; bases outside the gene matches: 6. The germline CDR1 and CDR2 sequences are SGHAT and FQDESV (reference sequence). The CDR3 protein is CASSAGLAGEGTQYF. In nucleotides, the CDR3 is TGTGCCAGCAGCGCGGGACTAGCGGGAGAGGGGACCCAGTACTTC.

V gene TRBV30 combines with J gene TRBJ1-2; weak D call: TRBD1 (6 bases). Germline-derived CDR1 and CDR2 are GTSNPN and SVGIG (reference sequence). V was pared by 2 bases and J by 6 bases, with 13 bases between. This CDR3 has 13 amino acids. The CDR3 DNA is TGTGCCTGGAGTATCGGGGGGCAGGATGGCTACACCTTC. This encodes CAWSIGGQDGYTF.

The V gene is TRBV6-5, the J gene TRBJ1-6; the match to TRBD1 covers 8 bases. Germline CDR1 and CDR2: MNHEY and SVGAGI. This CDR3 comprises 16 residues. V lost 0 bases, J lost 9 bases, and 7 bases stayed unmatched. This chain's CDR3 is CASSYSTAGGSSPLHF. The CDR3 nucleotides are TGTGCCAGCAGTTACTCGACCGCAGGGGGCAGTTCACCCCTCCACTTT.